These 24 T cell receptor beta chains were all obtained from the same sample, sequenced in a study of T cell repertoires in cytomegalovirus infection. TCRdb ran MiXCR on the reads and lists one entry per CDR3 protein. The table shows about half a million distinct CDR3 sequences, with 25% to 35% occurring only once. These receptors' antigens are unknown. The sample in question was cultured PBMCs, obtained from culture after CMV antigen stimulation. The receptors were gathered from a human donor in good health (CMV status not recorded). Some clones in this sample may be carry-over from other donors' samples.

This clonotype was observed a few times. J is TRBJ2-1 and V is TRBV7-9; 11 nucleotides match TRBD2. The CDR3 runs 16 residues. Germline CDR1 and CDR2: SEHNR and FQNEAQ (reference sequence). The J segment lost 6 bases and the V segment lost 7 bases, leaving 11 bases of the junction unmatched. For the CDR3, the DNA is TGTGCCAGCATCCCGATTAGCGGGAGGGCCACCAATGAGCAGTTCTTC. It specifies CASIPISGRATNEQFF.

This clonotype was counted between two and nine times. This chain connects TRBV7-8 to TRBJ1-4, with D unclear. The V and J ends lost 1 base and 5 bases respectively, with 11 bases between them. Germline-derived CDR1 and CDR2 are SGHVS and FQNEAQ. CDR3 length equals 15 residues. CDR3 coding DNA: TGTGCCAGCAGCTTAGTGGCACGAGAAAATGAAAAACTGTTTTTT. Translated, it gives CASSLVARENEKLFF.

The rearrangement links TRBV5-1 to TRBJ1-4, with 12 bases that match TRBD1. The CDR3 covers 16 residues. Per the germline V gene, CDR1 is SGHRS and CDR2 is YFSETQ. The trim removed 4 bases at V and 11 bases at J, leaving 12 bases unmatched. CDR3 nucleotide sequence: TGCGCCAGCAGCCTAAGGGACAGGGGGCGACGGGCTAAACTGTTTTTT. Its protein product is CASSLRDRGRRAKLFF.

This clonotype was detected ten times or more. CDR3 sequence reads: CASSQPERRAAQYF. CDR3 DNA sequence: TGTGCCAGCAGCCAACCCGAACGGCGAGCGGCCCAGTACTTC. This chain joins TRBV7-2 and TRBJ2-5; D is perhaps TRBD2 (5 bases). The germline V gene has CDR1 SGHTA and CDR2 FQGNSA. This CDR3 is 14 amino acids long. With 5 bases removed from V and 9 bases from J, the gap between germline ends came to 19 bases.

The chain recombines TRBV24-1 with TRBJ2-3; 7 bases match TRBD1. The CDR3 has 17 amino acids. The germline gives CDR1 KGHDR, CDR2 SFDVKD. V gave up 3 bases and J gave up 2 bases; unmatched junction bases: 10. The CDR3 reads CATSDNPGTVLTDTQYF. CDR3 DNA sequence: TGTGCCACCAGTGATAACCCCGGGACAGTTCTCACAGATACGCAGTATTTT.

The rearrangement uses TRBV18 and TRBJ2-4; 12 bases match TRBD2. The CDR3 sequence is 15 residues long. With V trimmed by 6 bases and J by 8 bases, 8 bases remained unmatched. The germline gives CDR1 KGHSH, CDR2 LQKENI. The CDR3 here is CASSPTSGRLDIQYF. The CDR3 nucleotides read TGTGCCAGCTCTCCAACTAGCGGGAGGTTGGACATTCAGTACTTC. Combining the CDR3 with reference TRBV18 and TRBJ2-4 gives the whole variable domain NAGVMQNPRHLVRRRGQEARLRCSPMKGHSHVYWYRQLPEEGLKFMVYLQKENIIDESGMPKERFSAEFPKEGPSILRIQQVVRGDSAAYFCASSPTSGRLDIQYFGAGTRLSVL.

This clonotype has a handful of counts. The rearrangement joins TRBV6-1 to TRBJ1-2; 12 bases line up with TRBD1. The ends lost 7 bases at V and 6 bases at J; junction bases unmatched: 6. Germline V gene lookup returns CDR1 MNHNS and CDR2 SASEGT. This CDR3 has 14 amino acids. The CDR3 is CASIRDRGQDGYTF. The CDR3 nucleotides are TGTGCCAGCATTAGGGACAGGGGGCAAGATGGCTACACCTTC.

This clonotype was picked up many times. V usage is TRBV7-2 and J usage is TRBJ2-7; 10 bases align to TRBD2. The V and J ends lost 3 bases and 5 bases, in that order; junction bases with no gene match: 10. The V gene's germline CDR1 is SGHTA and CDR2 FQGNSA. The CDR3 covers 16 residues. CDR3 DNA sequence: TGTGCCAGCAGCTTTAGTGGAACTAGCGGGGAAAACGAGCAGTACTTC. Amino acids: CASSFSGTSGENEQYF. Combining the CDR3 with reference TRBV7-2 and TRBJ2-7 gives the whole variable domain GAGVSQSPSNKVTEKGKDVELRCDPISGHTALYWYRQSLGQGLEFLIYFQGNSAPDKSGLPSDRFSAERTGGSVSTLTIQRTQQEDSAVYLCASSFSGTSGENEQYFGPGTRLTVT.

The rearrangement joins TRBV29-1 to TRBJ2-7, with TRBD1 matching over 8 bases. The germline gives CDR1 SQVTM, CDR2 ANQGSEA. J gave up 3 bases and V 6 bases, and 10 bases lay outside the gene matches. The CDR3 runs 14 residues. The CDR3 DNA reads as TGCAGCGTGGGCCGTGACAGGGGAGTCTACGAGCAGTACTTC. Translating gives CSVGRDRGVYEQYF.

A few counts support this clonotype. The chain employs TRBV15 and TRBJ2-3; no clear D. The CDR3 covers 15 residues. The V and J ends lost 1 base and 2 bases respectively, with 10 bases between them. The germline CDR1 and CDR2 sequences are LNHNV and YYDKDF (reference sequence). The CDR3 bases are TGTGCCACCAGCAGAGCGGGCAGTAACACAGATACGCAGTATTTT. Its translation is CATSRAGSNTDTQYF.

Only a few counts were recorded for this clonotype. V usage is TRBV19 and J usage is TRBJ2-1; D gene uncertain. CDR1 is LNHDA, CDR2 SQIVND, per germline (reference sequence). Trimming pared 4 bases from V and 0 bases from J, leaving 13 bases between. The CDR3 is 16 amino acids. The DNA for the CDR3 is TGTGCCAGTAGTAGCCTTACCAGCAGCTCCTACAATGAGCAGTTCTTC. Translation: CASSSLTSSSYNEQFF.

This clonotype was detected only a few times. The gene calls are TRBV12-3 or TRBV12-4 and TRBJ2-5; TRBD2 aligns across 9 bases. There are 16 residues in the CDR3. The ends lost 3 bases at V and 6 bases at J; junction bases unmatched: 11. This CDR3 reads CASSFLLASGTKTQYF. CDR3 coding DNA: TGTGCCAGCAGTTTTCTCCTGGCTAGCGGGACAAAGACCCAGTACTTC.

The chain uses TRBV20-1 and TRBJ2-7, with 7 bases fitting TRBD2. The CDR3 runs 13 residues. The ends lost 5 bases at V and 5 bases at J; junction bases unmatched: 9. CDR1 and CDR2 (germline): DFQATT, SNEGSKA (reference sequence). This CDR3 reads CSAAPTSTDEQYF. DNA of the CDR3: TGCAGTGCTGCCCCGACTAGCACGGACGAGCAGTACTTC.

The chain has TRBV7-2 and TRBJ1-1, with a possible D match to TRBD1 (6 bases). This CDR3 contains 16 residues. CDR1 SGHTA and CDR2 FQGNSA come from the germline V gene. V dropped 3 bases and J dropped 10 bases, with 24 bases sitting between them. The DNA of the CDR3 is TGTGCCAGCAGCTTCCTTAGGGGGGACGGCCTGGTATCAGCTTTCTTT. Translating gives CASSFLRGDGLVSAFF.

This clonotype was recorded a few times. The J gene is TRBJ2-7, the V gene TRBV7-2, with TRBD2 matching 7 bases. Germline V gives CDR1 SGHTA, CDR2 FQGNSA. V trimming: 2 bases; J trimming: 3 bases; junction bases outside the gene matches: 4. This CDR3 has 14 residues. CDR3 nucleotides: TGTGCCAGCAGCTTAAACGGGAGGAACTACGAGCAGTACGTC. Amino acids: CASSLNGRNYEQYV.

Ten or more counts support this clonotype. This chain links TRBV18 with TRBJ2-3; D gene ambiguous. V lost 2 bases and J 3 bases, leaving 9 bases between the germline ends. The CDR3 runs to 14 residues. The germline CDR1 and CDR2 sequences are KGHSH and LQKENI. The CDR3 DNA reads as TGTGCCAGCTCACCAGCCAGGCAGACAGATACGCAGTATTTT. Residues: CASSPARQTDTQYF.

In this sample, this clonotype turned up a few times. This rearrangement joins TRBV7-3 to TRBJ2-1; D might be TRBD2 (6 bases). This CDR3 spans 17 amino acids. Germline CDR1 is SGHTA and CDR2 is FQGTGA. V was cut by 5 bases and J by 0 bases, with 17 bases left in between. CDR3 in amino acids: CASSPRALAFSYNEQFF. The CDR3, as DNA: TGTGCCAGCAGCCCGAGGGCGCTAGCGTTCTCCTACAATGAGCAGTTCTTC.

The chain carries TRBV5-1 and TRBJ2-7; 8 nucleotides align to TRBD1. V dropped 1 base and J dropped 3; count of bases not matched to a gene: 6. The germline V gene encodes CDR1 SGHRS and CDR2 YFSETQ. The CDR3 length is 15 residues. In DNA, the CDR3 is TGCGCCAGCAGCTTGTGGACAGGGTTGGGCTACGAGCAGTACTTC. This gives the protein CASSLWTGLGYEQYF.

This clonotype was observed a handful of times. This sequence joins TRBV6-6 and TRBJ2-3; maybe TRBD2 (6 bases). Germline V CDR1 and CDR2: MNHNY, SVGAGI (reference sequence). V lost 6 bases and J 2 bases, leaving 18 bases between the germline ends. CDR3 length: 16 amino acids. CDR3 in DNA: TGTGCCAGCAGGAAGGCCGGGACTTCTTACACAGATACGCAGTATTTT. Its translation: CASRKAGTSYTDTQYF.

This clonotype has only a few counts. The chain recombines TRBV12-3 or TRBV12-4 with TRBJ1-1, with a weak D call TRBD1 (5 bases). Between the trimmed V and J ends, which lost 7 bases and 1 base, there was a span of 13 bases. CDR3 length: 14 residues. CDR3: CASMSDSKNTEAFF. The CDR3 DNA is TGTGCCAGCATGTCTGACAGTAAGAACACTGAAGCTTTCTTT.

The V gene is TRBV29-1, the J gene TRBJ1-1; a weak D match, TRBD1 (5 bases). This CDR3 is built from 16 residues. With 2 bases removed from V and 7 bases from J, the gap between germline ends came to 23 bases. Germline V gene lookup returns CDR1 SQVTM and CDR2 ANQGSEA. CDR3 region: CSVEKIGLGGFDEAFF. Here the CDR3 DNA reads TGCAGCGTTGAAAAAATTGGGTTGGGGGGTTTCGATGAAGCTTTCTTT.

This clonotype was counted only a few times. The chain carries TRBV7-9 and TRBJ2-1, with 10 positions matching TRBD2. The CDR3 length is 15 residues. V was pared by 0 bases and J by 7 bases, with 3 bases of the junction left unmatched. Germline CDR1 and CDR2: SEHNR and FQNEAQ (reference sequence). In DNA, the CDR3 is TGTGCCAGCAGCTTAGCTAGCGGGAGGAGGAATGAGCAGTTCTTC. Protein product: CASSLASGRRNEQFF.

The CDR3 DNA reads TGTGCCAGCAACCGAGGAGGACAGCGTAACACTGAAGCTTTCTTT. Protein sequence: CASNRGGQRNTEAFF. The V call is TRBV7-9, the J call TRBJ1-1, with D maybe TRBD1 (6 bases). This CDR3 contains 15 residues. CDR1 SEHNR and CDR2 FQNEAQ come from the germline V gene (reference sequence). V lost 7 bases, J lost 2 bases, and 17 bases lay in between. Using reference TRBV7-9 and TRBJ1-1 for the parts outside the CDR3, the full variable domain is DTGVSQNPRHKITKRGQNVTFRCDPISEHNRLYWYRQTLGQGPEFLTYFQNEAQLEKSRLLSDRFSAERPKGSFSTLEIQRTEQGDSAMYLCASNRGGQRNTEAFFGQGTRLTVV.

The rearrangement joins TRBV6-1 to TRBJ2-1; TRBD1 might be the D (5 bases). Germline V lookup: CDR1 MNHNS, CDR2 SASEGT. This CDR3 is 15 amino acids long. With 6 bases removed from V and 7 bases from J, the gap between germline ends came to 19 bases. The CDR3 DNA reads TGTGCCAGCAGCCCCACTTACAAGACAGTGAATGAGCAGTTCTTC. Amino acid sequence: CASSPTYKTVNEQFF.